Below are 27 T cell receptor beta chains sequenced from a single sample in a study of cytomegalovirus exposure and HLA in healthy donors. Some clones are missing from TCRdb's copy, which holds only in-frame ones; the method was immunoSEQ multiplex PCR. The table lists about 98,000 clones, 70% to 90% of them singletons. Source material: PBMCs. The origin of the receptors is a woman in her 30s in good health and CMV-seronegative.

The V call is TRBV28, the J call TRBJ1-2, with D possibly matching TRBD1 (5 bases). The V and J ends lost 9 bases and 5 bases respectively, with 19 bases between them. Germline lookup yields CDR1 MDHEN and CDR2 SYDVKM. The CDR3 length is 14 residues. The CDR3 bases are TGTGCCAGTCCGCTTTCTTCGGGGGGTTATGGCTACACCTTC. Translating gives CASPLSSGGYGYTF.

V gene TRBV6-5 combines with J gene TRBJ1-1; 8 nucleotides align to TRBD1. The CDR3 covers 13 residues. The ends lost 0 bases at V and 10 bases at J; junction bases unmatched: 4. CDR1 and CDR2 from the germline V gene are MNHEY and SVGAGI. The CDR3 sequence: CASSYSTGGRAFF. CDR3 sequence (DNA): TGTGCCAGCAGTTACTCCACAGGGGGAAGAGCTTTCTTT.

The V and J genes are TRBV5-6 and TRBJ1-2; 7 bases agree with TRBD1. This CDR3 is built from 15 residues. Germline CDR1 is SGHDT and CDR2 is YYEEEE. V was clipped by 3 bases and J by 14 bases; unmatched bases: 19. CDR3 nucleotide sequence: TGTGCCAGCAGCTCCCCTACAGGGGCCAGGGCCTTCGGAACCTTC. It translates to CASSSPTGARAFGTF. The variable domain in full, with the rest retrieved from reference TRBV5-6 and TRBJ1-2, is DAGVTQSPTHLIKTRGQQVTLRCSPKSGHDTVSWYQQALGQGPQFIFQYYEEEERQRGNFPDRFSGHQFPNYSSELNVNALLLGDSALYLCASSSPTGARAFGTFGSGTRLTVV.

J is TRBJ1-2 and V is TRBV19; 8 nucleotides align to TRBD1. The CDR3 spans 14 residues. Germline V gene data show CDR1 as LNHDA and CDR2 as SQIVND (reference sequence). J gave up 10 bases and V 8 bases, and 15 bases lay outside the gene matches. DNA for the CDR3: TGTGCCAGTGGGCCTTCGGGACAGGCGTCCCACTACACCTTC. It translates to CASGPSGQASHYTF.

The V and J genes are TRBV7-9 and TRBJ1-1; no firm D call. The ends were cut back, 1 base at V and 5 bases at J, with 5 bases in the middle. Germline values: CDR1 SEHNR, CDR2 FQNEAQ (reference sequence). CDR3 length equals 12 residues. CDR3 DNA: TGTGCCAGCAGCTTAGAATCGACTGAAGCTTTCTTT. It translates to CASSLESTEAFF. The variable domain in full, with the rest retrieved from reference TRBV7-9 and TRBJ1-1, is DTGVSQNPRHKITKRGQNVTFRCDPISEHNRLYWYRQTLGQGPEFLTYFQNEAQLEKSRLLSDRFSAERPKGSFSTLEIQRTEQGDSAMYLCASSLESTEAFFGQGTRLTVV.

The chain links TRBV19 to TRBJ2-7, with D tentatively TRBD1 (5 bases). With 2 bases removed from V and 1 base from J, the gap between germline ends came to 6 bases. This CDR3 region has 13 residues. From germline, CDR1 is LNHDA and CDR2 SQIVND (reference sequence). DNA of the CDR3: TGTGCCAGTAGTATACAGGGTTCCTACGAGCAGTACTTC. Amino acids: CASSIQGSYEQYF.

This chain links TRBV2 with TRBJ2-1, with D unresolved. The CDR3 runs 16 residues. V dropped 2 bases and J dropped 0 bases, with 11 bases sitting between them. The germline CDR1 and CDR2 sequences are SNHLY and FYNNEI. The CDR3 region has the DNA TGTGCCAGCAGTGAACTACGGGTGAGCTCCTACAATGAGCAGTTCTTC. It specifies CASSELRVSSYNEQFF.

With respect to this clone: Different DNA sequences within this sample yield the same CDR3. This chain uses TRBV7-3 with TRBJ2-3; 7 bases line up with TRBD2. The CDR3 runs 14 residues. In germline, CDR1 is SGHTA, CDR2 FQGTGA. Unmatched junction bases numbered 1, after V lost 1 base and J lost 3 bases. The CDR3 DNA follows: TGTGCCAGCAGCTTAAGGCGGGGGACAGATACGCAGTATTTT. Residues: CASSLRRGTDTQYF.

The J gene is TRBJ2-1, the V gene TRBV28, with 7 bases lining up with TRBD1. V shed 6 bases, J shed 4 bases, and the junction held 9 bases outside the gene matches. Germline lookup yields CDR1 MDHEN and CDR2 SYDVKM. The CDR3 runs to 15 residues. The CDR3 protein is CASSLPGQSYNEQFF. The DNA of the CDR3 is TGTGCCAGCAGCCTCCCGGGACAGAGTTACAATGAGCAGTTCTTC.

This CDR3 is CASSSDRSPEYF. The CDR3 DNA reads as TGTGCCAGCAGTAGCGACAGGTCCCCAGAGTACTTC. The V and J genes are TRBV2 and TRBJ2-7; possible D gene TRBD1, 6 bases. Trimming stripped 5 bases from V and 11 bases from J, with 16 bases between. The CDR3 is made up of 12 amino acids. Germline-derived CDR1 and CDR2 are SNHLY and FYNNEI.

CDR3 sequence: CASSQDGRVSQPQHF. CDR3 coding DNA: TGCGCCAGCAGCCAAGATGGGAGGGTGAGTCAGCCCCAGCATTTT. The V and J genes are TRBV4-3 and TRBJ1-5; D gene uncertain. Trimming took off 0 bases at V and 6 bases at J, with 12 bases between the two ends. CDR1 LGHNA and CDR2 YSLEER come from the germline V gene. The CDR3 spans 15 residues.

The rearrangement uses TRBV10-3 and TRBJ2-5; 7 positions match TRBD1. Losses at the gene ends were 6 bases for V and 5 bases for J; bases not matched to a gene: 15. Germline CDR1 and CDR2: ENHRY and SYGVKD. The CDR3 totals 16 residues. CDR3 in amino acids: CAIRTHDRDRVETQYF. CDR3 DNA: TGTGCCATCAGGACCCACGACAGGGATCGGGTGGAGACCCAGTACTTC.

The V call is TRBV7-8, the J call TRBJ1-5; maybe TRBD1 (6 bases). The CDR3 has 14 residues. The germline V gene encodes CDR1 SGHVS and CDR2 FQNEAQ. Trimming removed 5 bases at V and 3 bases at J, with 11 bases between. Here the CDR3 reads CASSDTGINQPQHF. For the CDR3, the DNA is TGTGCCAGCAGCGACACAGGGATCAATCAGCCCCAGCATTTT.

The CDR3 DNA sequence: TGTGCCAGCAGCTTAGGGGACAGGGCTGGAAACACCATATATTTT. This translates into CASSLGDRAGNTIYF. This chain joins TRBV7-2 and TRBJ1-3, with 9 bases that match TRBD1. Trimming removed 1 base from V and 2 bases from J; junction bases left unmatched: 0. The CDR3 loop spans 15 amino acids. Germline assignment: CDR1 SGHTA and CDR2 FQGNSA.

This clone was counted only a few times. CDR3 DNA: TGTGCCAGCAGCCAAGGGCCCCCACAGGGATGGTTTGAAAAACTGTTTTTT. This encodes CASSQGPPQGWFEKLFF. The J gene is TRBJ1-4, the V gene TRBV14; tentative D call: TRBD1 (6 bases). Per germline, CDR1 SGHDN and CDR2 FVKESK. V was shortened by 1 base and J by 7 bases, with 19 bases between the two germline ends. The CDR3 contains 17 residues. The complete variable domain, with remaining parts taken from reference TRBV14 and TRBJ1-4, reads EAGVTQFPSHSVIEKGQTVTLRCDPISGHDNLYWYRRVMGKEIKFLLHFVKESKQDESGMPNNRFLAERTGGTYSTLKVQPAELEDSGVYFCASSQGPPQGWFEKLFFGSGTQLSVL.

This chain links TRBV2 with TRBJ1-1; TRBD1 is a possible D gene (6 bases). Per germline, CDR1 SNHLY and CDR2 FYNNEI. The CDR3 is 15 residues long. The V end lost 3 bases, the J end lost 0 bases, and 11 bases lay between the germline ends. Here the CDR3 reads CASSDQGLMNTEAFF. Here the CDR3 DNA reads TGTGCCAGCAGTGACCAGGGGCTCATGAACACTGAAGCTTTCTTT.

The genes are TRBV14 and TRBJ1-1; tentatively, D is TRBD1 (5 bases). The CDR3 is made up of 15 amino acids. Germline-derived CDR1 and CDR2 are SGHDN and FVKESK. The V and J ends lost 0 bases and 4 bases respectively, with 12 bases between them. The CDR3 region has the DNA TGTGCCAGCAGCCAAGAGCTTGGACACCTCACTGAAGCTTTCTTT. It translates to CASSQELGHLTEAFF.

CDR3 in DNA: TGTGCCACCACCTCAGGGGTTAGGACTAATGAAAAACTGTTTTTT. Translation: CATTSGVRTNEKLFF. The chain recombines TRBV15 with TRBJ1-4; weak D call: TRBD1 (6 bases). Germline V lookup: CDR1 LNHNV, CDR2 YYDKDF (reference sequence). The CDR3 runs to 15 residues. Trimming took 7 bases from V and 2 from J, leaving 14 bases between them.

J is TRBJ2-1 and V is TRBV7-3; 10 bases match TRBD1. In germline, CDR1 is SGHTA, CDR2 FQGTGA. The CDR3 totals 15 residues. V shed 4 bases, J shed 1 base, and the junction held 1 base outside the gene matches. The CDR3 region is CASSSGQGSYNEQFF. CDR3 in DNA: TGTGCCAGCAGCTCGGGACAGGGGTCCTACAATGAGCAGTTCTTC. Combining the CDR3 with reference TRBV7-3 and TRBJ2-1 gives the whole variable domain GAGVSQTPSNKVTEKGKYVELRCDPISGHTALYWYRQSLGQGPEFLIYFQGTGAADDSGLPNDRFFAVRPEGSVSTLKIQRTERGDSAVYLCASSSGQGSYNEQFFGPGTRLTVL.

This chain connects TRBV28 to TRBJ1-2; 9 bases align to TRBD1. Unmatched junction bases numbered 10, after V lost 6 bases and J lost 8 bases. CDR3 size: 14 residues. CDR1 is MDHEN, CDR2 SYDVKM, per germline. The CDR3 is CASRRDRAYQGYTF. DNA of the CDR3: TGTGCCAGCAGACGGGACAGGGCATACCAGGGCTACACCTTC.

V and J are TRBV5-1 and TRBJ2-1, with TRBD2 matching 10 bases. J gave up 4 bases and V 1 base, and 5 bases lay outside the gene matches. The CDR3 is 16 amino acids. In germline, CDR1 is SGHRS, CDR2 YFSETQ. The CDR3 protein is CASSLLQRGGYNEQFF. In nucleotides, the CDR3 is TGCGCCAGCAGCTTGCTGCAGCGGGGGGGGTACAATGAGCAGTTCTTC.

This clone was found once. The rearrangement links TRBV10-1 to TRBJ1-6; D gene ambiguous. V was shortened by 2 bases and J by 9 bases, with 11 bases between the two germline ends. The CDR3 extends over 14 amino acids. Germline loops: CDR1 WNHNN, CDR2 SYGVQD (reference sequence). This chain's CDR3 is CASSEGPHGSPLHF. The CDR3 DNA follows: TGCGCCAGCAGTGAGGGGCCCCACGGTTCACCCCTCCACTTT.

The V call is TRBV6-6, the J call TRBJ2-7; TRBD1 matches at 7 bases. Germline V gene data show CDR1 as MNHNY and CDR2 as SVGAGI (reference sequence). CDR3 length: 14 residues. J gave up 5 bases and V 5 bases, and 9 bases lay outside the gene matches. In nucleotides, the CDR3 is TGTGCCAGCAGTACCGGGACAGCCAGTGACGAGCAGTACTTC. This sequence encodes CASSTGTASDEQYF.

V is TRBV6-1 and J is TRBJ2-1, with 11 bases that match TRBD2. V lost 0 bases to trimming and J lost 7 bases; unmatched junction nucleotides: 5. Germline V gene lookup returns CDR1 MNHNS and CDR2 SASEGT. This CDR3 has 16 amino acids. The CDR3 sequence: CASSEATSGRLNEQFF. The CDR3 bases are TGTGCCAGCAGTGAAGCCACTAGCGGGAGATTGAATGAGCAGTTCTTC.

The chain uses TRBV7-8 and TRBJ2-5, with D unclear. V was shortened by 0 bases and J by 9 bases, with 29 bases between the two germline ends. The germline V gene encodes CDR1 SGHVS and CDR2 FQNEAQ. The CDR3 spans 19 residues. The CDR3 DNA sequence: TGTGCCAGCAGCTTAGCTAGGATACCACAGTTGTTCGTCCCCCCTTCCCAGTACTTC. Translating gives CASSLARIPQLFVPPSQYF.

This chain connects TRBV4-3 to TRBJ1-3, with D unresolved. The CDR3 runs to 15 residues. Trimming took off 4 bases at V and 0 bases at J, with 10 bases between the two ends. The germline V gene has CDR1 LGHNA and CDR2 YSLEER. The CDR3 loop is CASSPDGLSGNTIYF. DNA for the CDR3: TGCGCCAGCAGCCCCGACGGACTCTCTGGAAACACCATATATTTT.

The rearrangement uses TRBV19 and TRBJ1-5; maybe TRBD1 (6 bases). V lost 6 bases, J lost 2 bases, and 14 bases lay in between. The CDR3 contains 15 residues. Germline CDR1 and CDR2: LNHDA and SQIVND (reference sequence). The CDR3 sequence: CASRPTGSGNQPQHF. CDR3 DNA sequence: TGTGCCAGTAGACCCACAGGGTCGGGCAATCAGCCCCAGCATTTT.